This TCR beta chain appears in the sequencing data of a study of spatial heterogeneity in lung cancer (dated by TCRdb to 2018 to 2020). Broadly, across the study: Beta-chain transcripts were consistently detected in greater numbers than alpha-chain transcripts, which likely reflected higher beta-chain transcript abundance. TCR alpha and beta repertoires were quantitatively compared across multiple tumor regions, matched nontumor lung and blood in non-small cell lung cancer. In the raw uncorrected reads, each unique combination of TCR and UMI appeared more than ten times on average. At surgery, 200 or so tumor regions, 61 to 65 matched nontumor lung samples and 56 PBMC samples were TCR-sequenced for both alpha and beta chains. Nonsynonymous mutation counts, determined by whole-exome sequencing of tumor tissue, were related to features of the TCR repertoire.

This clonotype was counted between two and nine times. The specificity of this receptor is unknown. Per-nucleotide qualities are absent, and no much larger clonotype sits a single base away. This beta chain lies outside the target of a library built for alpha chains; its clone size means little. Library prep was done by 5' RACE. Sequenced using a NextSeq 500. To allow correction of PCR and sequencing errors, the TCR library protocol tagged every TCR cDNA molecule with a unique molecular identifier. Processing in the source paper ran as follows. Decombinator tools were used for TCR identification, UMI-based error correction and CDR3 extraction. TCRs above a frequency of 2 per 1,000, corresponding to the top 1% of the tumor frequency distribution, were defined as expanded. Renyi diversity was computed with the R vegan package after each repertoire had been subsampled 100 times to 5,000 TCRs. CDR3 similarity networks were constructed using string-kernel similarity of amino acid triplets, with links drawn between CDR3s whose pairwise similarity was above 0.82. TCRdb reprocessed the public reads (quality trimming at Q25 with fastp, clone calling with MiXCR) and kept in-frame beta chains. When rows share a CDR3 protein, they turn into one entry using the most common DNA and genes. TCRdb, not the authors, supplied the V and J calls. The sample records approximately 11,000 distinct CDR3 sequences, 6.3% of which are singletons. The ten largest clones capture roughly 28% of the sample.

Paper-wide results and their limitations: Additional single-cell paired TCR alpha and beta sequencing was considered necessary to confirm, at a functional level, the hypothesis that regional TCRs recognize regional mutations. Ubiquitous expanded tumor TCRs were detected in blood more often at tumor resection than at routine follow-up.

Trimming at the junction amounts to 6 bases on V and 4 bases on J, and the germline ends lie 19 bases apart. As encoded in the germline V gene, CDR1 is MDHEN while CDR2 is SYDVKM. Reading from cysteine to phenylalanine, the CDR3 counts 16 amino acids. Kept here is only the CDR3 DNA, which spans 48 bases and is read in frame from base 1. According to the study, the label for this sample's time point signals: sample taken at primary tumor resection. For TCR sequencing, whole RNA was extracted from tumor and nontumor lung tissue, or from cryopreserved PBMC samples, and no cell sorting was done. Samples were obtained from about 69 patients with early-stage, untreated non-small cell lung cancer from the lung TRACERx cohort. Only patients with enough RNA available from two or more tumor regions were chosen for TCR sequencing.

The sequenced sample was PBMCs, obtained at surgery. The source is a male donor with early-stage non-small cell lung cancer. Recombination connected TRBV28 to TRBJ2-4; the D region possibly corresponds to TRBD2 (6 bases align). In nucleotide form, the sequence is TGTGCCAGCAGCACTTCTGGGGTAGCGGTTAAAAACATTCAGTACTTC. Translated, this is CASSTSGVAVKNIQYF. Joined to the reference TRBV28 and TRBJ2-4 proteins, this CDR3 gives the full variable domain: DVKVTQSSRYLVKRTGEKVFLECVQDMDHENMFWYRQDPGLGLRLIYFSYDVKMKEKGDIPEGYSVSREKKERFSLILESASTNQTSMYLCASSTSGVAVKNIQYFGAGTRLSVL.